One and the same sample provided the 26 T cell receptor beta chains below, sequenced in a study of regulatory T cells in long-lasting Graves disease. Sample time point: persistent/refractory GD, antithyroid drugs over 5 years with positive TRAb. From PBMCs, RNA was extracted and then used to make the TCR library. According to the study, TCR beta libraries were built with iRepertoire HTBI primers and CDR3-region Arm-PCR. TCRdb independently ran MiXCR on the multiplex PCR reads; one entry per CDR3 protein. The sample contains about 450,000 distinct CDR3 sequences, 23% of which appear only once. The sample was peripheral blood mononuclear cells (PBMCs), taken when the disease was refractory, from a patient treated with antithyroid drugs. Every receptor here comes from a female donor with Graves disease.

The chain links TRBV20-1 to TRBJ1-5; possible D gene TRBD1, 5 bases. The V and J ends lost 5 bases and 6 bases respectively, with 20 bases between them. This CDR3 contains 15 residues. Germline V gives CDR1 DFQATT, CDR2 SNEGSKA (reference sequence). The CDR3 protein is CSAAGDTVRTQPQHF. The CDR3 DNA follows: TGCAGTGCTGCGGGGGATACAGTGCGGACTCAGCCCCAGCATTTT.

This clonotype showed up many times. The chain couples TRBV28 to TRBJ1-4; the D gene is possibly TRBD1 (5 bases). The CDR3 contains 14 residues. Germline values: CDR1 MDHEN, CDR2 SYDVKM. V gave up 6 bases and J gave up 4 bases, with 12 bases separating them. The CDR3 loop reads CASSSTRGNEKLFF. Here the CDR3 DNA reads TGTGCCAGCAGCTCGACTAGGGGTAATGAAAAACTGTTTTTT.

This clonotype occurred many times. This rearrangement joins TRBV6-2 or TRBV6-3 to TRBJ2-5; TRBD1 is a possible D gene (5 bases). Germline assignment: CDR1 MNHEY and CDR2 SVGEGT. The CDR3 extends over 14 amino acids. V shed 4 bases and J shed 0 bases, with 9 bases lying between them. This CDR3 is CASSSKGNQETQYF. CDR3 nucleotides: TGTGCCAGCAGTTCTAAGGGGAACCAAGAGACCCAGTACTTC.

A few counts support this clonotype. Here the CDR3 DNA reads TGTGCCAGCAGTGATTCCCTCCCCGGGGGTACCAGATTTTCCTACGAGCAGTACTTC. Protein: CASSDSLPGGTRFSYEQYF. The chain is built from TRBV25-1 and TRBJ2-7, with TRBD2 as a possible D gene (6 bases). CDR3 length: 19 residues. Trimming left V 3 bases short and J 1 base short, with 25 bases between. Germline V lookup: CDR1 MGHDK, CDR2 SYGVNS.

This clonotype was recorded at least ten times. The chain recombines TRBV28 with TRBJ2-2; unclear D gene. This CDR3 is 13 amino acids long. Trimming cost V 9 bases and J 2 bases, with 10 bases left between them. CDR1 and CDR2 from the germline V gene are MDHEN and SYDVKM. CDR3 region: CASSLSNTGELFF. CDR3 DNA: TGTGCCAGTAGCCTCAGCAACACCGGGGAGCTGTTTTTT.

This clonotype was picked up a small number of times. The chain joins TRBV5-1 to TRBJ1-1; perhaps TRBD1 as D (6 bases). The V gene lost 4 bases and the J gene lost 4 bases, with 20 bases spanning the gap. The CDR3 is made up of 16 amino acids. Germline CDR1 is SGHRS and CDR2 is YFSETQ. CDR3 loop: CASSPQQGFSGTEAFF. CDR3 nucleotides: TGCGCCAGCAGCCCCCAACAGGGTTTCTCGGGCACTGAAGCTTTCTTT.

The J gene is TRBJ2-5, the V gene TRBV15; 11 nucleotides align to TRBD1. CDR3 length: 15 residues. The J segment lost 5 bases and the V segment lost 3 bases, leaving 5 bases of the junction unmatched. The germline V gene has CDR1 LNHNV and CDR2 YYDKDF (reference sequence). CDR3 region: CATSSRTGGRETQYF. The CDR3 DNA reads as TGTGCCACCAGCAGTCGGACAGGGGGCAGGGAGACCCAGTACTTC. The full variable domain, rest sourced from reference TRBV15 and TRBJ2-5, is DAMVIQNPRYQVTQFGKPVTLSCSQTLNHNVMYWYQQKSSQAPKLLFHYYDKDFNNEADTPDNFQSRRPNTSFCFLDIRSPGLGDTAMYLCATSSRTGGRETQYFGPGTRLLVL.

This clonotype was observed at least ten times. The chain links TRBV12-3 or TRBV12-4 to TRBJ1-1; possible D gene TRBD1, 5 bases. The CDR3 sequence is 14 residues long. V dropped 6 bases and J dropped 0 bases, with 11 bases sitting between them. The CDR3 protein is CASRTEEMNTEAFF. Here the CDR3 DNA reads TGTGCCAGCAGGACAGAAGAGATGAACACTGAAGCTTTCTTT.

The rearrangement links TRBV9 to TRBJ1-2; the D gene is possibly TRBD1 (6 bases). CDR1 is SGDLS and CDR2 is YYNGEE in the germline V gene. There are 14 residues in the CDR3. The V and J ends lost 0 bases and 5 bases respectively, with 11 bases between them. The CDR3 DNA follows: TGTGCCAGCAGCGTAGGGGCAGGGGTTTATGGCTACACCTTC. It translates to CASSVGAGVYGYTF.

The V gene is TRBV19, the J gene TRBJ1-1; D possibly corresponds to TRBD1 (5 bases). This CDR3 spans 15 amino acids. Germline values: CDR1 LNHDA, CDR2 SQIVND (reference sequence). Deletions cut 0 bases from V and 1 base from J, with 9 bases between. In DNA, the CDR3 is TGTGCCAGTAGTATAGATGGGGCAGGGAACACTGAAGCTTTCTTT. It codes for CASSIDGAGNTEAFF.

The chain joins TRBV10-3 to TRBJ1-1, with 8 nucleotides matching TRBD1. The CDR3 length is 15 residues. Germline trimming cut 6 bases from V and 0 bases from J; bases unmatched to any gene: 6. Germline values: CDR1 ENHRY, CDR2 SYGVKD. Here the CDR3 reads CAIRDRGQVNTEAFF. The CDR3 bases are TGTGCCATCAGAGATAGGGGACAGGTGAACACTGAAGCTTTCTTT.

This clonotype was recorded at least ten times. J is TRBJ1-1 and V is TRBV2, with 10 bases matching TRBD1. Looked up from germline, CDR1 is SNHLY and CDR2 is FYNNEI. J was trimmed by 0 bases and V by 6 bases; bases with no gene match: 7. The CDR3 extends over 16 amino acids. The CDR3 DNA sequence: TGTGCCAGCAGGAGGGGGGACAGGGGAATGAACACTGAAGCTTTCTTT. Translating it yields CASRRGDRGMNTEAFF.

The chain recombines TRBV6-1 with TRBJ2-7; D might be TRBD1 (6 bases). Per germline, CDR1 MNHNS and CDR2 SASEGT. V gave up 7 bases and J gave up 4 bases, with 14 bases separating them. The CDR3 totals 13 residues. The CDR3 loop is CASTEGGLYEQYF. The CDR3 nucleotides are TGTGCCAGCACCGAAGGGGGTTTATACGAGCAGTACTTC.

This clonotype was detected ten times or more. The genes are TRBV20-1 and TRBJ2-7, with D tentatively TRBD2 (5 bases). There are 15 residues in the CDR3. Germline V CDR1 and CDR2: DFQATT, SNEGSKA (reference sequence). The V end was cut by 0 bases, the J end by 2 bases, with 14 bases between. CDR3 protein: CSARDSRGGTYEQYF. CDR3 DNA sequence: TGCAGTGCTAGAGATTCCCGGGGTGGAACCTACGAGCAGTACTTC.

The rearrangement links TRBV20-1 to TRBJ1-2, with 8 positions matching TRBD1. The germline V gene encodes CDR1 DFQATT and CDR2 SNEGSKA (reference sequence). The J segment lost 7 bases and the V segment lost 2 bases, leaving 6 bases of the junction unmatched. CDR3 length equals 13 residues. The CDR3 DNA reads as TGCAGTGCTAGAAGTTCACAGGGGGGTGGCTACACCTTC. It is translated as CSARSSQGGGYTF.

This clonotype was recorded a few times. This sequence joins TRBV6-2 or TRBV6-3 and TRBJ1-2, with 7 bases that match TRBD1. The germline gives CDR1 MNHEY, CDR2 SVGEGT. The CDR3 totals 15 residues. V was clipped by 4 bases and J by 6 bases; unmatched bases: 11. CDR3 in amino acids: CASSSPTGNLNGYTF. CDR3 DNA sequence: TGTGCCAGCAGTTCGCCGACAGGGAATTTGAATGGCTACACCTTC.

The CDR3 DNA reads as TGTGCCTGGAGTGGGGCCGGGACATACGCCCAAGAGACCCAGTACTTC. This translates into CAWSGAGTYAQETQYF. This chain uses TRBV30 with TRBJ2-5; the D gene is possibly TRBD1 (6 bases). The germline V gene encodes CDR1 GTSNPN and CDR2 SVGIG (reference sequence). The CDR3 extends over 16 amino acids. Trimming left V 1 base short and J 1 base short, with 16 bases between.

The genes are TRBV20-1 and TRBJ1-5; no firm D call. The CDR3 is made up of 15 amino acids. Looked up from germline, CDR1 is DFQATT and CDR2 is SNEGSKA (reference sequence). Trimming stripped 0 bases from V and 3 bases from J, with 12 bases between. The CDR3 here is CSARDGGNLNQPQHF. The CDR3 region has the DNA TGCAGTGCTAGAGATGGAGGGAACCTCAATCAGCCCCAGCATTTT.

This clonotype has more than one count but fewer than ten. The CDR3 spells CASSGDRGRVNGYTF. Written as DNA, the CDR3 is TGTGCCAGCAGCGGGGACAGGGGGCGAGTCAATGGCTACACCTTC. V gene TRBV9 combines with J gene TRBJ1-2; 12 bases line up with TRBD1. This CDR3 contains 15 residues. Trimming took 3 bases from V and 6 from J; bases not matched to a gene: 6. Germline assignment: CDR1 SGDLS and CDR2 YYNGEE.

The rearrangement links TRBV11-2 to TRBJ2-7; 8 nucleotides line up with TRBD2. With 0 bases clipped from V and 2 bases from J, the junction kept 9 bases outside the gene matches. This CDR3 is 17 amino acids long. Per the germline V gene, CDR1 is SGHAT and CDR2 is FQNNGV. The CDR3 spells CASSLELLAGRAYEQYF. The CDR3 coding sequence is TGTGCCAGCAGCTTAGAATTGTTAGCGGGAAGGGCCTACGAGCAGTACTTC. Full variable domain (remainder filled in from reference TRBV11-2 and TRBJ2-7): EAGVAQSPRYKIIEKRQSVAFWCNPISGHATLYWYQQILGQGPKLLIQFQNNGVVDDSQLPKDRFSAERLKGVDSTLKIQPAKLEDSAVYLCASSLELLAGRAYEQYFGPGTRLTVT.

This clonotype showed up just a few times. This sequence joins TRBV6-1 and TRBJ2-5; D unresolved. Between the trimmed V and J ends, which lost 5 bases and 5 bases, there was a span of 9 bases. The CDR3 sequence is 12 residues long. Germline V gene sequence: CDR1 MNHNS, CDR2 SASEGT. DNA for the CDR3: TGTGCCAGCAGTCCGAATAGGGAGACCCAGTACTTC. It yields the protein CASSPNRETQYF.

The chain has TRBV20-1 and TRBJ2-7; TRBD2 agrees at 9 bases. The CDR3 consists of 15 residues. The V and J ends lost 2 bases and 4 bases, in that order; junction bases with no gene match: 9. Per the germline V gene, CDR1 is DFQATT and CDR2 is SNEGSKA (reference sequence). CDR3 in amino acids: CSARTSTSGFYEQYF. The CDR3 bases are TGCAGTGCTAGAACCTCAACTAGCGGGTTTTACGAGCAGTACTTC.

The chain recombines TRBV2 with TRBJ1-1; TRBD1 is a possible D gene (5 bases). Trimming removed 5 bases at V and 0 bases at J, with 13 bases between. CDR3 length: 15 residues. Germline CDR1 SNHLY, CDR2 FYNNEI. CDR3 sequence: CASSFQAGMNTEAFF. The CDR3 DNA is TGTGCCAGCAGTTTCCAGGCAGGGATGAACACTGAAGCTTTCTTT.

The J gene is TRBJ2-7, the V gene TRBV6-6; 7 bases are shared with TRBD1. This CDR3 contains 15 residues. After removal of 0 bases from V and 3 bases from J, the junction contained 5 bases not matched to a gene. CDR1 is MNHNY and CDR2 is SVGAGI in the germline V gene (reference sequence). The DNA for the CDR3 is TGTGCCAGCAGTTACTCGCCGACAGGGAACTACGAGCAGTACTTC. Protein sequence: CASSYSPTGNYEQYF.

This CDR3 is CASKDFGTGVKADTQYF. The CDR3 coding sequence is TGTGCCAGTAAAGATTTTGGTACAGGGGTCAAGGCAGATACGCAGTATTTT. This rearrangement joins TRBV19 to TRBJ2-3; 7 bases agree with TRBD1. Germline CDR1 reads LNHDA; CDR2 reads SQIVND (reference sequence). This CDR3 contains 17 residues. The ends lost 7 bases at V and 4 bases at J; junction bases unmatched: 17.

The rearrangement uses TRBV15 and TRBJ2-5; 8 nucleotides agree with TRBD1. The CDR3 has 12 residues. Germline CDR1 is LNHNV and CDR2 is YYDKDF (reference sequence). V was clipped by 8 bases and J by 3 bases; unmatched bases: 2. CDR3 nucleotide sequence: TGTGCCACCCGGGACAGGAAAGAGACCCAGTACTTC. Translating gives CATRDRKETQYF.